This entry concerns a single TCR beta chain. Its matching antigen is unknown. The healthy adult donors were HIV-negative and reported no recent acute infections or vaccinations. This sample is part of a study of shared clonotypes between healthy human individuals. Some 30,000 T cell genomes, or roughly 200 ng DNA, went into the sorted-subset replicate PCRs. The protocol was immunoSEQ multiplex PCR, while the TCRdb copy is restricted to in-frame clones and leaves out a portion. The data show about 1.1 million clones, 75% to 85% seen once. Trimming cost V 1 base and J 0 bases; bases outside gene matches: 8. Germline CDR1 and CDR2: SGHTA and FQGNSA. The CDR3 has 18 residues. General study findings and limits: The four-donor shared clonotypes exceeded non-shared clonotypes in generation probability, with non-shared ones scoring lower. Clonotype sharing across donors was expected to vary with sequencing depth.

The specimen sequenced was memory CD4+ T cells from PBMCs. The subset: CD45RA-negative fraction. The chain links TRBV7-2 to TRBJ2-1; 8 bases agree with TRBD2. The sequence was obtained from a man aged 18 to 30 in good health. Some clones in this sample may be carry-over from other donors' samples. CDR3 protein: CASSLGGSGANSYNEQFF. CDR3 DNA: TGTGCCAGCAGCTTAGGGGGTAGCGGGGCGAACTCCTACAATGAGCAGTTCTTC.